This T cell receptor beta chain was sequenced during a study of T cell repertoires in cytomegalovirus infection. TCRdb used MiXCR to reprocess the reads, holding one entry per CDR3 protein. The table has about 180,000 distinct CDR3 sequences, approximately 14% seen once. This clonotype was found many times. This CDR3 is 15 amino acids long. Trimming shortened V by 0 bases and J by 0 bases, and 7 bases separated the two germline ends. Per germline, CDR1 MNHNY and CDR2 SVGAGI (reference sequence). The chain has TRBV6-6 and TRBJ2-3, with unresolved D. The sample comprised PBMCs. This TCR derives from a human donor in good health (CMV status not recorded). Some clones in this sample may be carry-over from other donors' samples. CDR3 in DNA: TGTGCCAGCAGTTACTCTGACTGGAGCACAGATACGCAGTATTTT. Amino acid sequence: CASSYSDWSTDTQYF.